The sequence of this TCR beta chain was determined in a study of blood T cell repertoires in COVID-19. Study details: There were acute and convalescent COVID-19 samples, and they came from the United States, Italy and Spain. Sample material is recorded as cDNA or gDNA derived from T cells, B-cell-depleted T cells, or PBMCs.

Deletions cut 2 bases from V and 0 bases from J, with 10 bases between. CDR1 is MNHNY and CDR2 is SVGAGI in the germline V gene (reference sequence). CDR3 length: 15 amino acids. Profiled with immunoSEQ multiplex PCR; TCRdb holds only in-frame clones, not every one. The sample includes around 300,000 clones, roughly 88% of them seen just once. The material sequenced was peripheral blood. This receptor was identified in a woman aged 25 to 45 with active or convalescent COVID-19. The chain employs TRBV6-6 and TRBJ1-1; no clear D. The CDR3 DNA follows: TGTGCCAGCAGTTACGAGGGCTCGTTGAACACTGAAGCTTTCTTT. This encodes CASSYEGSLNTEAFF.